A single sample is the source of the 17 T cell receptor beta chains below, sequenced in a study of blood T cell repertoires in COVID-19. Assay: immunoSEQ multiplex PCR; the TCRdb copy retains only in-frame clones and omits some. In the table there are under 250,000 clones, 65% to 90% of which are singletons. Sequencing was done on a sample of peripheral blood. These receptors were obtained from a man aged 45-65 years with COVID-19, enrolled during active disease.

The CDR3 here is CASSPRISAGVSTDTQYF. CDR3 nucleotides: TGTGCCAGCTCACCACGCATATCAGCGGGAGTAAGCACAGATACGCAGTATTTT. This chain uses TRBV18 with TRBJ2-3, with 8 positions matching TRBD2. The CDR3 contains 18 residues. After removal of 1 base from V and 0 bases from J, the junction contained 9 bases not matched to a gene. Per the germline V gene, CDR1 is KGHSH and CDR2 is LQKENI.

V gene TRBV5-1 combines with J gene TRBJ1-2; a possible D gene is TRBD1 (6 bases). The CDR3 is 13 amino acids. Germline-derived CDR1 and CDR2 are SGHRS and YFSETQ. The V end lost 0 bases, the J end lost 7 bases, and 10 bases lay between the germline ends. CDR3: CASSLAGESGYTF. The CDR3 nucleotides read TGCGCCAGCAGCTTGGCAGGGGAATCTGGCTACACCTTC.

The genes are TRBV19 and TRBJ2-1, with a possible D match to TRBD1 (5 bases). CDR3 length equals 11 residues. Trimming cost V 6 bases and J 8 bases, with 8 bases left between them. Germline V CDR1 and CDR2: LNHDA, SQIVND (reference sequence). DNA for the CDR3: TGTGCCAGTAGGGTAGGGGATGAGCAGTTCTTC. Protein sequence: CASRVGDEQFF.

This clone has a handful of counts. CDR3 amino acids: CASSREQGREQYF. In DNA, the CDR3 is TGTGCCAGCAGCCGCGAACAGGGACGCGAGCAGTACTTC. The chain is built from TRBV6-5 and TRBJ2-7; maybe TRBD1 (6 bases). V was shortened by 6 bases and J by 6 bases, with 15 bases between the two germline ends. The CDR3 length is 13 residues. Germline-derived CDR1 and CDR2 are MNHEY and SVGAGI.

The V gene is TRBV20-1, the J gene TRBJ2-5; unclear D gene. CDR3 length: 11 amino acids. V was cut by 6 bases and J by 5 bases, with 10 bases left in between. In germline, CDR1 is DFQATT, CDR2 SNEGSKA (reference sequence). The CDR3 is CSAALRETQYF. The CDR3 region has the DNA TGCAGTGCGGCATTGCGGGAGACCCAGTACTTC.

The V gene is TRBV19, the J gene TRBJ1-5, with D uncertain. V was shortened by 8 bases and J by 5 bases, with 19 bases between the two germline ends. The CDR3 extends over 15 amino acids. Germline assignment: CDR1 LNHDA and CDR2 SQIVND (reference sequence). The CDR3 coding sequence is TGTGCCAGTCGTGCAGTCGCAACTACCTATCAGCCCCAGCATTTT. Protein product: CASRAVATTYQPQHF.

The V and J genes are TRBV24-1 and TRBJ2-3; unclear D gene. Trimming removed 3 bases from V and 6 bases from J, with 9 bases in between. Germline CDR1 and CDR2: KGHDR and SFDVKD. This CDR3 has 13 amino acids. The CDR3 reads CATSDTYADTQYF. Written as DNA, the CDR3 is TGTGCCACCAGTGATACCTACGCGGATACGCAGTATTTT.

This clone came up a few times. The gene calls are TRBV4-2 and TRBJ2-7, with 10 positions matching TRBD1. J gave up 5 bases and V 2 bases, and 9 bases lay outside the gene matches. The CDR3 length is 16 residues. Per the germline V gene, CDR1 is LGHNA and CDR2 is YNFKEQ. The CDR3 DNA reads TGTGCCAGCAGCCAAATGCCGGGACAGGGGAAAGACGAGCAGTACTTC. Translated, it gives CASSQMPGQGKDEQYF.

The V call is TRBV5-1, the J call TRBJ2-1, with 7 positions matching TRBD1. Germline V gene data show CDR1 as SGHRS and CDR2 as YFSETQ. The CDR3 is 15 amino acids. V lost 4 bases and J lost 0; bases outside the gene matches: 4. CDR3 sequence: CASSPGQISYNEQFF. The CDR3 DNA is TGCGCCAGCAGCCCGGGACAGATCTCCTACAATGAGCAGTTCTTC.

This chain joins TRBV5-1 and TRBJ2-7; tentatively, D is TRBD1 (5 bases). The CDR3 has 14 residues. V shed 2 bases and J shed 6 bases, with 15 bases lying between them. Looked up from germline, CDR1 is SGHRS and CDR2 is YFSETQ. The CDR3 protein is CASSFGQTPAEQYF. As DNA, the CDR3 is TGCGCCAGCAGCTTTGGACAAACACCGGCCGAGCAGTACTTC.

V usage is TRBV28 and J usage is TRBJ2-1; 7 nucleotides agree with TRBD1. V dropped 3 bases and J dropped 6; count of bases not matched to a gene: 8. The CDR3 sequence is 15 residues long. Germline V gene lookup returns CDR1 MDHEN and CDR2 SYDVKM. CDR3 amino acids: CASSLVRTGPNEQFF. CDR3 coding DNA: TGTGCCAGCAGTTTGGTTCGGACAGGCCCCAATGAGCAGTTCTTC.

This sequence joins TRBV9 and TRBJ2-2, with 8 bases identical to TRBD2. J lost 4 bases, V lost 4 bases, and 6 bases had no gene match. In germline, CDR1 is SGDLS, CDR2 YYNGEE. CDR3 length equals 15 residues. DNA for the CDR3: TGTGCCAGCAGCCCGGTCGCGGGGGGCACCGGGGAGCTGTTTTTT. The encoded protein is CASSPVAGGTGELFF.

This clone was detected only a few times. As DNA, the CDR3 is TGCAGCGTTGAGGAGGCCTACGAGCAGTACTTC. Amino acids: CSVEEAYEQYF. This chain connects TRBV29-1 to TRBJ2-7; weak D call: TRBD2 (5 bases). The germline V gene has CDR1 SQVTM and CDR2 ANQGSEA. The CDR3 is 11 residues long. V dropped 3 bases and J dropped 2 bases, with 5 bases sitting between them.

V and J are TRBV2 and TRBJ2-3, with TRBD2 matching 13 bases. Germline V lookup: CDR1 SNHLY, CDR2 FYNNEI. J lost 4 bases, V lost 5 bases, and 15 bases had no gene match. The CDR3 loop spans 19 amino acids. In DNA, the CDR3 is TGTGCCAGCAGTCCTGGGACTAGCGGGGACGCCCTGGGGGCAGATACGCAGTATTTT. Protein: CASSPGTSGDALGADTQYF.

CDR3 in amino acids: CASSEDTQNAYEQYF. In DNA, the CDR3 is TGCGCCAGCAGCGAGGACACTCAAAACGCCTACGAGCAGTACTTC. V is TRBV5-1 and J is TRBJ2-7; D possibly corresponds to TRBD1 (5 bases). The CDR3 covers 15 residues. Trimming cost V 4 bases and J 2 bases, with 16 bases left between them. Germline V gives CDR1 SGHRS, CDR2 YFSETQ.

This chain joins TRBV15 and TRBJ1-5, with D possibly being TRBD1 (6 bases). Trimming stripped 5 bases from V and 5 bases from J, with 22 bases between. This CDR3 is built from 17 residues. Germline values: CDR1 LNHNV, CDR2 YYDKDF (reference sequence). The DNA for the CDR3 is TGTGCCACCAGCTCCCCCGGGGGGGGGCGGGTTGATCAGCCCCAGCATTTT. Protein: CATSSPGGGRVDQPQHF. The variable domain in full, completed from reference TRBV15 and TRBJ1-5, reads DAMVIQNPRYQVTQFGKPVTLSCSQTLNHNVMYWYQQKSSQAPKLLFHYYDKDFNNEADTPDNFQSRRPNTSFCFLDIRSPGLGDTAMYLCATSSPGGGRVDQPQHFGDGTRLSIL.

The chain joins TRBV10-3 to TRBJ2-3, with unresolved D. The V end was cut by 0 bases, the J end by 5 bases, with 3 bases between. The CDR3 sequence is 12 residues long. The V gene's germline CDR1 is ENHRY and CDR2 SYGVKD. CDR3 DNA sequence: TGTGCCATCAGTGAGTCCTTAGATACGCAGTATTTT. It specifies CAISESLDTQYF.